This TCR beta chain was captured by sequencing in a study of T cells in Graves' hyperthyroidism and ophthalmopathy. Thyroid ultrasound and orbital computed tomography, with clinical symptoms and serum thyroxine and TRAb, informed diagnoses. PBMCs were collected from a roughly 10 ml volume of fresh peripheral blood. J was trimmed by 6 bases and V by 4 bases; bases with no gene match: 6. This CDR3 spans 14 amino acids. Germline loops: CDR1 SNHLY, CDR2 FYNNEI. Broader study findings: Separation of ophthalmopathy from stable hyperthyroidism was achieved by a 13 V-J model. Clonotypes that were expanded in thyroid above 0.001 mostly appeared in blood too.

It was RNA transcripts that yielded the amplified TCR beta CDR3 regions. Researchers ran a first-round RT-PCR on the TCR CDR3 using the HTBI primer set. Each CDR3 protein is one row after TCRdb ran MiXCR on the multiplex PCR reads. The sample holds 400,000 or so distinct CDR3 sequences, 11% to 15% seen once. This clonotype was counted at least ten times. Its specificity is unknown. The chain couples TRBV2 to TRBJ2-7; 10 nucleotides match TRBD1. The material sequenced was blood. The sequence was collected from a man between 50 and 59 years old with Graves' ophthalmopathy. The CDR3 nucleotides are TGTGCCAGCAGTGGGATTGGGACAGGGGTCGAGCAGTACTTC. It specifies CASSGIGTGVEQYF. The whole variable domain, filled in from reference TRBV2 and TRBJ2-7, reads EPEVTQTPSHQVTQMGQEVILRCVPISNHLYFYWYRQILGQKVEFLVSFYNNEISEKSEIFDDQFSVERPDGSNFTLKIRSTKLEDSAMYFCASSGIGTGVEQYFGPGTRLTVT.